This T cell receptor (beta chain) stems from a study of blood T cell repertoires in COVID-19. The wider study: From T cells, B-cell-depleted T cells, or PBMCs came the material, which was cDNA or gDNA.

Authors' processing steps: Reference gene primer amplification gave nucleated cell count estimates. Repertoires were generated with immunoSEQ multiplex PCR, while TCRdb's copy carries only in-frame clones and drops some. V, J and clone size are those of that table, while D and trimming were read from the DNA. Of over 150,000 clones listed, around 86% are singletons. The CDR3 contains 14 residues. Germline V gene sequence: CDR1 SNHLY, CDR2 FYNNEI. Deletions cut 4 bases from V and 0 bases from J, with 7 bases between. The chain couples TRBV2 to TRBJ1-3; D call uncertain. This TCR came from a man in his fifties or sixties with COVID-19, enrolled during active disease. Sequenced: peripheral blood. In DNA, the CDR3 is TGTGCCAGCAGTGCAGAATCCTCTGGAAACACCATATATTTT. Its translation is CASSAESSGNTIYF.